This T cell receptor (beta chain) was found in a study of blood T cell repertoires in COVID-19. In the study overall: Donors in the United States, Italy and Spain gave samples during acute or convalescent COVID-19. Sources were T cells, B-cell-depleted T cells, or PBMCs; the material itself was cDNA or gDNA.

Unmatched junction bases numbered 9, after V lost 3 bases and J lost 6 bases. The length of the CDR3 is 15 residues. Germline lookup yields CDR1 SGHAT and CDR2 FQNNGV. Methods used by the authors: Researchers report that nucleated cell counts were estimated from reference gene primer amplification. Measured with immunoSEQ multiplex PCR; TCRdb has only the in-frame clones, and not every one. V and J calls and clone size come straight from that table; D and trimming were deduced from the DNA. The sample has tens of thousands of clones, around 67% seen once. The receptor was isolated from a woman in her 70s with acute or convalescent COVID-19. The sequenced sample was peripheral blood. The rearrangement joins TRBV11-2 to TRBJ1-2; 8 positions agree with TRBD1. Here the CDR3 DNA reads TGTGCCAGCAGCTTCTCGGCCAGGGGGCGGGATGGCTACACCTTC. Translation: CASSFSARGRDGYTF.